These T cell receptor beta chains were read from a single sample in a study of blood T cell repertoires in COVID-19. Sequencing was performed with immunoSEQ multiplex PCR; in TCRdb, only in-frame clones are kept and a portion is missing. The sample yields 270,000 or so clones, 82% seen once. Input material: peripheral blood. These receptors all stem from a woman aged 18-30 years with acute or convalescent COVID-19. The CDR3 runs from the conserved cysteine through the conserved F or W. A D gene is named only where the DNA matches it firmly. The size field is filled for only some rows; it gives once, few, many or a size class.

>TRBV6-5|NA|TRBD1|TRBJ2-1
TGTGCCAGCAGCCGGGACAGGGCGGCCTACAATGAGCAGTTCTTC
CASSRDRAAYNEQFF
>TRBV5-1|NA|NA|TRBJ2-5
TGCGCCAGCAGCCAACAGGGTGCCGAGACCCAGTACTTC
CASSQQGAETQYF
>TRBV11-2|NA|NA|TRBJ2-7
TGTGCCAGCACCCAAAGCGGGCCAACCTACGAGCAGTACTTC
CASTQSGPTYEQYF
>TRBV6-2/TRBV6-3|NA|TRBD2|TRBJ2-3
TGTGCCAGCAGTTACTCGACGACTAGCGGGAGGCCTCGCACAGATACGCAGTATTTT
CASSYSTTSGRPRTDTQYF
>TRBV11-3|NA|NA|TRBJ2-7
TGTGCCAGCAGCTTAGGTGGCGGAGCCTACGAGCAGTACTTC
CASSLGGGAYEQYF
>TRBV7-8|NA|NA|TRBJ2-7
TGTGCCAGCAGCCGGGTGGGGCCCTACGAGCAGTACTTC
CASSRVGPYEQYF
>TRBV10-3|NA|TRBD1|TRBJ2-7
TGTGCCATCACCCCAGGGGGCGGCGAGCAGTACTTC
CAITPGGGEQYF
>TRBV6-2/TRBV6-3|NA|TRBD2|TRBJ2-7
TGTGCCAGCAGCGGGACTAGCGGCTCCTACGAGCAGTACTTC
CASSGTSGSYEQYF
>TRBV27|NA|TRBD1|TRBJ2-7
TGTGCCAGCAGCCTAACCGGGACAGCTCTCTACGAGCAGTACTTC
CASSLTGTALYEQYF
>TRBV4-3|NA|TRBD2|TRBJ2-1
TGCGCCAGCAGCCAAGAGCCTACTAGCGGCTACAATGAGCAGTTCTTC
CASSQEPTSGYNEQFF
>TRBV5-1|NA|TRBD2|TRBJ2-2
TGCGCCAGCATTTCAGGACTAGCGGGCTACTCCGATGGTAACACCGGGGAGCTGTTTTTT
CASISGLAGYSDGNTGELFF
>TRBV10-1|NA|TRBD2|TRBJ2-2
TGCGCCAGCAGTGAGACGGGAGGGCCGGCCGGGGAGCTGTTTTTT
CASSETGGPAGELFF
>TRBV29-1|NA|NA|TRBJ1-2
TGCAGCGTTGAGGGCTTCTATGGCTACACCTTC
CSVEGFYGYTF
>TRBV27|NA|NA|TRBJ2-5
TGTGCCAGCAGTTTATCGTCGGGGTGGTGGGAGACCCAGTACTTC
CASSLSSGWWETQYF
>TRBV19|NA|TRBD2|TRBJ2-1
TGTGCCAGTAGTCCGACTAGCGGGACCCTTTCCTACAATGAGCAGTTCTTC
CASSPTSGTLSYNEQFF
>TRBV10-1|NA|TRBD2|TRBJ2-1
TGCGCCAGCAGTGAGTCGTGGCGGGAGAGGAATGAGCAGTTCTTC
CASSESWRERNEQFF
>TRBV7-3|NA|TRBD2|TRBJ2-2
TGTGCCAGCAGCTCCGGGACTAGCGTAAGCGGGGAGCTGTTTTTT
CASSSGTSVSGELFF
>TRBV4-3|once|NA|TRBJ2-7
TGCGCCAGCAGCCACTCCTCCGGACTATTCCCCGGGGAGCAGTACTTC
CASSHSSGLFPGEQYF
>TRBV19|NA|NA|TRBJ1-1
TGTGCCAGTAGTATAGTGGCATCTCCTGAAGCTTTCTTT
CASSIVASPEAFF
>TRBV6-4|NA|NA|TRBJ2-2
TGTGCCAGCAGGAACAGGTACACCGGGGAGCTGTTTTTT
CASRNRYTGELFF
>TRBV10-3|NA|TRBD2|TRBJ2-7
TGTGCCATCAGTTCCGGGACTAGCGGCTCCTACGAGCAGTACTTC
CAISSGTSGSYEQYF
>TRBV4-3|NA|NA|TRBJ2-1
TGCGCCAGCAGCCAAGACCACAGTACCGCCTACAATGAGCAGTTCTTC
CASSQDHSTAYNEQFF
>TRBV27|NA|TRBD1|TRBJ1-5
TGTGCCAGCAGCCGTGGACAGGATTATCAGCCCCAGCATTTT
CASSRGQDYQPQHF
>TRBV5-6|NA|TRBD1|TRBJ1-6
TGTGCCAGCAGCCGAAGGACAGGGTGGGGTTCACCCCTCCACTTT
CASSRRTGWGSPLHF
>TRBV3-1/TRBV3-2|NA|NA|TRBJ2-5
TGTGCCAGCAGAGTGACAGGACCCCAGGAGACCCAGTACTTC
CASRVTGPQETQYF
>TRBV10-3|NA|TRBD1|TRBJ2-3
TGTGCCACCGGAGGGGACAGGGGGCTAGATACGCAGTATTTT
CATGGDRGLDTQYF
>TRBV28|NA|NA|TRBJ2-3
TGTGCCAGCAGTTTCCGGGACAATATGATTCAAGATACGCAGTATTTT
CASSFRDNMIQDTQYF
>TRBV11-2|NA|TRBD2|TRBJ2-7
TGTGCCAGCAGCTTAGGAGGGACTAGCGGGAAGAAGTACTTC
CASSLGGTSGKKYF
>TRBV7-2|NA|TRBD2|TRBJ2-1
TGTGCCAGCAGCTTGAGACTAGCGGGAGAGAACAATGAGCAGTTCTTC
CASSLRLAGENNEQFF
>TRBV2|NA|TRBD1|TRBJ2-2
TGTGCCAGCAGTTCAGGGGGCACGAACACCGGGGAGCTGTTTTTT
CASSSGGTNTGELFF
>TRBV4-3|NA|NA|TRBJ1-5
TGCGCCAGCAGCCCAGAAGCGGGACACACTTCAGGGGCCCAGCATTTT
CASSPEAGHTSGAQHF
>TRBV9|NA|TRBD1|TRBJ1-1
TGTGCCAGCAGCGTAACAGGGGTTGCCACTGAAGCTTTCTTT
CASSVTGVATEAFF
>TRBV7-9|NA|NA|TRBJ1-4
TGTGCCAGCAGCTTAGCCGCCAACTGGGACATGCTGTTTTTT
CASSLAANWDMLFF
>TRBV6-2/TRBV6-3|NA|NA|TRBJ1-1
TGTGCCAGCAGTTACTTTGGCCCTAACACTGAAGCTTTCTTT
CASSYFGPNTEAFF
>TRBV9|few|TRBD2|TRBJ2-7
TGTGCCAGCAGCCCGGGGGGGTCAAAGCCCGTGCAGTACTTC
CASSPGGSKPVQYF